One sample yielded the 27 T cell receptor beta chains listed below, sequenced in a study of response to subunit inactivated influenza vaccine. Using its own MiXCR run on the RT-PCR reads, TCRdb lists one record per CDR3 protein. The repertoire holds about 830,000 distinct CDR3 sequences, with approximately 17% as singletons. Sample: PBMCs from blood, taken more than 4 days after vaccination. These receptors all stem from a man in his forties or fifties who received an inactivated influenza vaccine.

This clonotype came up once. CDR3: CASRVGLAGQQETQYF. The CDR3 nucleotides are TGTGCCAGCAGGGTGGGACTAGCGGGACAGCAAGAGACCCAGTACTTC. The rearrangement uses TRBV12-3 or TRBV12-4 and TRBJ2-5; 13 bases map to TRBD2. After removal of 6 bases from V and 2 bases from J, the junction contained 6 bases not matched to a gene. The CDR3 contains 16 residues.

V gene TRBV6-2 or TRBV6-3 combines with J gene TRBJ1-1, with D uncertain. The V gene's germline CDR1 is MNHEY and CDR2 SVGEGT. The CDR3 extends over 13 amino acids. V lost 2 bases to trimming and J lost 4 bases, with 8 bases between them. CDR3 nucleotide sequence: TGTGCCAGCAGTTACAGGGCGGGCACTGAAGCTTTCTTT. Protein: CASSYRAGTEAFF.

The rearrangement uses TRBV27 and TRBJ1-4, with D perhaps matching TRBD1 (5 bases). The CDR3 runs 15 residues. From germline, CDR1 is MNHEY and CDR2 SMNVEV (reference sequence). V shed 5 bases and J shed 4 bases, with 14 bases lying between them. The CDR3 DNA sequence: TGTGCCAGCAGTCCTACAGGCTACTATAATGAAAAACTGTTTTTT. Translated, it gives CASSPTGYYNEKLFF. Filled out from reference TRBV27 and TRBJ1-4, the complete variable domain reads EAQVTQNPRYLITVTGKKLTVTCSQNMNHEYMSWYRQDPGLGLRQIYYSMNVEVTDKGDVPEGYKVSRKEKRNFPLILESPSPNQTSLYFCASSPTGYYNEKLFFGSGTQLSVL.

There are many counts of this clonotype. The CDR3 DNA reads as TGTGCCAGCAGCCGAGCGGGAGGTATGGGATATGAGCAGTTCTTC. This gives the protein CASSRAGGMGYEQFF. The J gene is TRBJ2-1, the V gene TRBV7-2, with TRBD2 matching over 9 bases. V lost 5 bases, J lost 8 bases, and 10 bases stayed unmatched. CDR3 size: 15 residues. Germline values: CDR1 SGHTA, CDR2 FQGNSA.

This clonotype came up many times. One end of the junction varies from germline; a read error may be responsible. V and J are TRBV5-1 and TRBJ2-1, with 8 bases fitting TRBD2. Germline assignment: CDR1 SGHRS and CDR2 YFSETQ. The length of the CDR3 is 14 residues. The CDR3 spells CASSLVYREGPIVF. As DNA, the CDR3 is TGCGCCAGCAGCTTGGTATACCGGGAGGGCCCCATTGTCTTC.

The CDR3, as DNA: TGTGCCAGCAGCCAATCGACAGGGATCGTAACCGGGGAGCTGTTTTTT. Translation gives CASSQSTGIVTGELFF. This chain links TRBV14 with TRBJ2-2, with 7 bases identical to TRBD1. V lost 2 bases and J lost 5; bases outside the gene matches: 8. Per germline, CDR1 SGHDN and CDR2 FVKESK. The CDR3 extends over 16 amino acids.

This clonotype was recorded many times. The chain combines TRBV20-1 with TRBJ2-3, with D possibly matching TRBD2 (6 bases). This CDR3 has 15 residues. Germline CDR1 and CDR2: DFQATT and SNEGSKA (reference sequence). Trimming stripped 3 bases from V and 3 bases from J, with 16 bases between. CDR3 DNA: TGCAGTGCTAGTTCTAGCGCGGGCTTGACAGATACGCAGTATTTT. The encoded protein is CSASSSAGLTDTQYF.

This clonotype has a handful of counts. The V gene is TRBV18, the J gene TRBJ2-7, with 7 bases that match TRBD1. The CDR3 totals 14 residues. V shed 3 bases and J 2 bases; nucleotides not matched to a gene: 4. Germline-derived CDR1 and CDR2 are KGHSH and LQKENI. CDR3 sequence (DNA): TGTGCCAGCTCACCGGACAGGAATACCTACGAGCAGTACTTC. The encoded protein is CASSPDRNTYEQYF.

The sample holds a few counts of this clonotype. The chain combines TRBV12-3 or TRBV12-4 with TRBJ1-1; 7 bases map to TRBD1. This CDR3 has 14 residues. V lost 7 bases and J lost 1; bases outside the gene matches: 6. The chain's CDR3 is CASTMTGRNTEAFF. The CDR3 DNA reads TGTGCCAGCACCATGACAGGGAGGAACACTGAAGCTTTCTTT.

This clonotype was counted between two and nine times. The chain carries TRBV30 and TRBJ1-1; 7 bases are a match to TRBD1. Unmatched junction bases numbered 8, after V lost 2 bases and J lost 5 bases. CDR3 length: 14 residues. The germline CDR1 and CDR2 sequences are GTSNPN and SVGIG (reference sequence). This chain's CDR3 is CAWSIGTARTEAFF. The CDR3 coding sequence is TGTGCCTGGAGTATCGGGACAGCCAGAACTGAAGCTTTCTTT. Based on the CDR3 plus reference TRBV30 and TRBJ1-1, the full variable domain is SQTIHQWPATLVQPVGSPLSLECTVEGTSNPNLYWYRQAAGRGLQLLFYSVGIGQISSEVPQNLSASRPQDRQFILSSKKLLLSDSGFYLCAWSIGTARTEAFFGQGTRLTVV.

In its sample, this clonotype was seen a few times. V and J are TRBV4-1 and TRBJ2-2; no definite D call. V shed 0 bases and J shed 0 bases, with 8 bases lying between them. CDR3 length: 16 residues. Germline loops: CDR1 MGHRA, CDR2 YSYEKL. The CDR3 nucleotides read TGCGCCAGCAGCCAAGAGGTCCTGCCGAACACCGGGGAGCTGTTTTTT. Translation: CASSQEVLPNTGELFF.

The chain joins TRBV7-9 to TRBJ1-4, with D maybe TRBD1 (6 bases). Trimming pared 1 base from V and 8 bases from J, leaving 17 bases between. The germline V gene encodes CDR1 SEHNR and CDR2 FQNEAQ (reference sequence). This CDR3 contains 16 residues. The CDR3 region is CASSLDAGGHREKLFF. The CDR3 coding sequence is TGTGCCAGCAGCTTAGATGCTGGGGGCCATAGGGAAAAACTGTTTTTT.

This clonotype has just a few counts. V is TRBV29-1 and J is TRBJ1-2; D is possibly TRBD1 (5 bases). V was shortened by 6 bases and J by 3 bases, with 14 bases between the two germline ends. Germline V lookup: CDR1 SQVTM, CDR2 ANQGSEA. The CDR3 sequence is 13 residues long. The CDR3 region has the DNA TGCAGCGTAGGACAACCCTTGGACTATGGCTACACCTTC. Translated, it gives CSVGQPLDYGYTF.

The gene calls are TRBV7-2 and TRBJ2-2; TRBD1 or TRBD2 may be the D gene (5 bases each). CDR1 is SGHTA, CDR2 FQGNSA, per germline. This CDR3 has 16 amino acids. Trimming removed 4 bases at V and 3 bases at J, with 15 bases between. CDR3 in DNA: TGTGCCAGCAGCTCCCCGGGGCGGGCGTACACCGGGGAGCTGTTTTTT. Translating it yields CASSSPGRAYTGELFF.

This clonotype has more than one count but fewer than ten. The chain uses TRBV5-1 and TRBJ2-1; D may be TRBD2 (5 bases). The CDR3 sequence is 17 residues long. The V end lost 1 base, the J end lost 8 bases, and 22 bases lay between the germline ends. The germline gives CDR1 SGHRS, CDR2 YFSETQ. CDR3 in amino acids: CASSLFSGTRVFHEQFF. The CDR3 DNA sequence: TGCGCCAGCAGCTTGTTTTCTGGCACTAGGGTCTTCCATGAGCAGTTCTTC. The whole variable domain, remainder taken from reference TRBV5-1 and TRBJ2-1, is KAGVTQTPRYLIKTRGQQVTLSCSPISGHRSVSWYQQTPGQGLQFLFEYFSETQRNKGNFPGRFSGRQFSNSRSEMNVSTLELGDSALYLCASSLFSGTRVFHEQFFGPGTRLTVL.

The genes are TRBV6-1 and TRBJ2-3, with TRBD2 matching 10 bases. CDR3 length: 15 residues. Germline CDR1 MNHNS, CDR2 SASEGT. Trimming at V came to 5 bases and at J to 5 bases, leaving 7 bases not matched to a gene. The CDR3 here is CASSRSGRAGDTQYF. CDR3 nucleotide sequence: TGTGCCAGCAGTCGAAGCGGGAGGGCAGGAGATACGCAGTATTTT.

The sample holds a few counts of this clonotype. The chain uses TRBV7-2 and TRBJ2-1; TRBD1 agrees at 9 bases. V trimming: 5 bases; J trimming: 10 bases; junction bases outside the gene matches: 15. CDR1 and CDR2 (germline): SGHTA, FQGNSA. The CDR3 totals 16 residues. In DNA, the CDR3 is TGTGCCAGCAGCCGTTTTAGGGGACAGGGCGTTTCAGAGCAGTTCTTC. Encoded protein: CASSRFRGQGVSEQFF.

This clonotype was counted only a few times. The CDR3 bases are TGTGCCAGCAGTTTCACCTACGGACAGTCTAATCAGCCCCAGCATTTT. Amino acid sequence: CASSFTYGQSNQPQHF. The chain employs TRBV28 and TRBJ1-5, with a weak D call TRBD1 (6 bases). The CDR3 extends over 16 amino acids. From germline, CDR1 is MDHEN and CDR2 SYDVKM. V lost 3 bases to trimming and J lost 4 bases, with 16 bases between them.

The table lists this clonotype with a few counts. This chain links TRBV20-1 with TRBJ2-7; D remains ambiguous. Trimming cost V 1 base and J 1 base, with 5 bases left between them. The CDR3 length is 12 residues. The V gene's germline CDR1 is DFQATT and CDR2 SNEGSKA (reference sequence). The CDR3 spells CSARGASYEQYF. CDR3 sequence (DNA): TGCAGTGCTAGAGGAGCTTCCTACGAGCAGTACTTC.

This clonotype was seen only a few times. The chain joins TRBV4-2 to TRBJ2-3; no reliable D call. Trimming stripped 3 bases from V and 2 bases from J, with 6 bases between. This CDR3 is 13 amino acids long. The V gene's germline CDR1 is LGHNA and CDR2 YNFKEQ. CDR3 DNA sequence: TGTGCCAGCAGCCAGTCCCCCACAGATACGCAGTATTTT. Its protein is CASSQSPTDTQYF.

This clonotype occurred a few times. V is TRBV11-2 and J is TRBJ2-5; D is uncertain. The CDR3 runs to 14 residues. Germline V gene data show CDR1 as SGHAT and CDR2 as FQNNGV. V gave up 5 bases and J gave up 7 bases, with 17 bases separating them. As DNA, the CDR3 is TGTGCCAGCAGCCCTAGTGGTCGAATTCGGACCCAGTACTTC. The encoded protein is CASSPSGRIRTQYF.

This clonotype showed up just a few times. The gene calls are TRBV29-1 and TRBJ2-1; no clear D gene. CDR3 length equals 11 residues. The germline gives CDR1 SQVTM, CDR2 ANQGSEA. V lost 5 bases and J 8 bases, leaving 10 bases between the germline ends. The CDR3 sequence: CSVRAWDEQFF. The CDR3 DNA reads TGCAGCGTTCGCGCGTGGGATGAGCAGTTCTTC.

The V gene is TRBV7-2, the J gene TRBJ1-4; 8 nucleotides agree with TRBD1. The CDR3 is 15 amino acids. V was clipped by 5 bases and J by 7 bases; unmatched bases: 9. Germline CDR1 is SGHTA and CDR2 is FQGNSA. CDR3 region: CASSLTGGVGEKLFF. CDR3 DNA: TGTGCCAGCAGCCTAACAGGGGGAGTCGGTGAAAAACTGTTTTTT.

In its sample, this clonotype was seen a few times. This sequence joins TRBV2 and TRBJ2-7; weak D call: TRBD1 (5 bases). This CDR3 is built from 12 residues. V was cut by 6 bases and J by 4 bases, with 10 bases left in between. Germline V gene lookup returns CDR1 SNHLY and CDR2 FYNNEI. CDR3 protein: CASRFQGYEQYF. The CDR3 DNA follows: TGTGCCAGCAGATTCCAGGGTTACGAGCAGTACTTC.

Comments on this clonotype: Its ends do not fully match the called genes, so a read error is possible. The genes are TRBV7-7 and TRBJ2-1; TRBD1 matches 7 bases. This CDR3 is 16 amino acids long. Germline CDR1 SSHAT, CDR2 FNYEAQ (reference sequence). The CDR3 loop reads CASSPHRGEWGNEQFF. Written as DNA, the CDR3 is TGTGCTAGCAGCCCCCACAGGGGAGAATGGGGCAATGAGCAGTTCTTC.

The chain couples TRBV10-3 to TRBJ2-1, with 7 bases lining up with TRBD1. Germline CDR1 and CDR2: ENHRY and SYGVKD. This CDR3 has 14 residues. Germline trimming cut 11 bases from V and 6 bases from J; bases unmatched to any gene: 13. CDR3 in amino acids: CAATTKTGSNEQFF. The CDR3 DNA sequence: TGTGCCGCCACAACCAAGACAGGGTCCAATGAGCAGTTCTTC.

This clonotype has at least ten counts. The rearrangement links TRBV20-1 to TRBJ2-1, with a weak D call TRBD1 (5 bases). Germline CDR1 DFQATT, CDR2 SNEGSKA (reference sequence). The CDR3 contains 12 residues. Trimming stripped 2 bases from V and 7 bases from J, with 9 bases between. The CDR3 coding sequence is TGCAGTGCTAGACAGGGTAGAAATGAGCAGTTCTTC. Amino acid sequence: CSARQGRNEQFF.